This T cell receptor (beta chain) was identified in a study of cytomegalovirus exposure and HLA in healthy donors. Study summary: Early released data had around 89 million unique TCRs, all coming from HLA-typed donors. The study's findings and limits: One variant, a missense change in DCLRE1C, was linked in a later analysis to TCR beta V- and J-gene trimming. It was 150 or so TCR beta chains that were listed as cytomegalovirus-associated. Being productive about 87% or about 30% of the time was typical of most TCR beta V segments in an earlier analysis.

CDR3 size: 13 residues. The V gene lost 3 bases and the J gene lost 9 bases, with 14 bases spanning the gap. CDR1 is MNHEY, CDR2 SMNVEV, per germline (reference sequence). The PCR had 60 Vbeta and 13 Jbeta primers. Libraries were prepared by immunoSEQ multiplex PCR; TCRdb keeps only in-frame clonotypes and omits some of them. The table shows about 130,000 clones, with 8.5% occurring only once. Concerning this clone itself: Antigen unknown.

The sequencing sample was made of PBMCs. The genes are TRBV27 and TRBJ1-2; the D gene is possibly TRBD1 (6 bases). The receptor was isolated from a man aged 35 to 55 in good health and CMV-seronegative. The CDR3 loop is CASSFLRGGRYTF. DNA for the CDR3: TGTGCCAGCAGTTTCCTAAGGGGGGGACGCTACACCTTC.